The 17 T cell receptor beta chains reported below all come from one sample, sequenced in a study of T cell repertoires in cytomegalovirus infection. TCRdb passed the reads through MiXCR, listing each CDR3 protein once. The data show about 890,000 distinct CDR3 sequences, approximately 33% seen once. Which antigens these TCRs recognize remains unknown. The input for sequencing was cultured CD8+ T cells from PBMCs, taken from culture after CMV antigen stimulation. The receptors were sampled from a human donor in good health (CMV status not recorded). Some clones in this sample may be carry-over from other donors' samples.

The DNA for the CDR3 is TGTGCCGCCGGGGCAGCGGGGGAGTGGGAGCAGTACGTC. Its protein is CAAGAAGEWEQYV. The chain couples TRBV6-2 or TRBV6-3 to TRBJ2-7, with TRBD2 matching over 8 bases. The CDR3 length is 13 residues. J was trimmed by 7 bases and V by 11 bases; bases with no gene match: 13. Germline loops: CDR1 MNHEY, CDR2 SVGEGT.

This clonotype occurred a few times. J is TRBJ2-1 and V is TRBV6-2 or TRBV6-3; possible D gene TRBD2, 5 bases. Trimming pared 8 bases from V and 4 bases from J, leaving 18 bases between. The CDR3 is 15 amino acids. Germline CDR1 reads MNHEY; CDR2 reads SVGEGT. The CDR3 region has the DNA TGTGCCAGCGCAAAGGTTGGCAGGAGGTACAATGAGCAGTTCTTC. Protein: CASAKVGRRYNEQFF.

The J gene is TRBJ2-5, the V gene TRBV7-6; 7 bases are a match to TRBD1. Germline assignment: CDR1 SGHVS and CDR2 FNYEAQ. V was clipped by 1 base and J by 4 bases; unmatched bases: 3. This CDR3 has 14 amino acids. The CDR3 sequence: CASSLVTGLETQYF. In DNA form, the CDR3 reads TGTGCCAGCAGCTTAGTGACAGGGTTAGAGACCCAGTACTTC.

The rearrangement joins TRBV7-8 to TRBJ2-2, with 7 bases that match TRBD2. CDR1 and CDR2 (germline): SGHVS, FQNEAQ. CDR3 length: 15 amino acids. V lost 5 bases and J lost 3; bases outside the gene matches: 6. This CDR3 reads CASSRGDYYTGELFF. Here the CDR3 DNA reads TGTGCCAGCAGCCGAGGGGACTACTACACCGGGGAGCTGTTTTTT.

This clonotype was picked up a small number of times. V is TRBV4-3 and J is TRBJ2-4, with TRBD1 matching 8 bases. Germline V gene lookup returns CDR1 LGHNA and CDR2 YSLEER. Germline trimming cut 4 bases from V and 6 bases from J; bases unmatched to any gene: 5. The CDR3 has 14 residues. CDR3 in amino acids: CASSRDRGLNIQYF. The CDR3 nucleotides read TGCGCCAGCAGCCGCGACAGGGGTTTAAACATTCAGTACTTC.

The V gene is TRBV6-1, the J gene TRBJ2-7; possible D gene TRBD2, 6 bases. Germline CDR1 is MNHNS and CDR2 is SASEGT. The length of the CDR3 is 14 residues. V lost 6 bases and J lost 3, with 15 bases in between. The CDR3 loop is CASSPGERIYEQYF. As DNA, the CDR3 is TGTGCCAGCAGCCCGGGGGAGCGGATCTACGAGCAGTACTTC.

V gene TRBV4-2 combines with J gene TRBJ1-5; TRBD1 agrees at 7 bases. The germline CDR1 and CDR2 sequences are LGHNA and YNFKEQ. Trimming took 6 bases from V and 0 from J; bases not matched to a gene: 2. This CDR3 has 14 residues. In DNA form, the CDR3 reads TGTGCCAGCAGAGGACAGGATAGCAATCAGCCCCAGCATTTT. Translating it yields CASRGQDSNQPQHF.

This clonotype was seen ten or more times. CDR3 sequence (DNA): TGTGCCAGCAGCTCTGACAGGAACATAAACACCGGGGAGCTGTTTTTT. It is translated as CASSSDRNINTGELFF. This chain connects TRBV7-9 to TRBJ2-2; a weak D match, TRBD1 (6 bases). V was pared by 4 bases and J by 2 bases, with 14 bases between. Germline-derived CDR1 and CDR2 are SEHNR and FQNEAQ (reference sequence). The CDR3 covers 16 residues.

The chain is built from TRBV7-6 and TRBJ2-3; D gene uncertain. CDR3 length equals 14 residues. V was trimmed by 5 bases and J by 3 bases, leaving 12 bases between them. The germline CDR1 and CDR2 sequences are SGHVS and FNYEAQ. Here the CDR3 reads CASSQFALTDTQYF. CDR3 DNA: TGTGCCAGCAGCCAGTTCGCACTGACAGATACGCAGTATTTT.

This sequence joins TRBV15 and TRBJ2-5; D is perhaps TRBD2 (6 bases). CDR1 LNHNV and CDR2 YYDKDF come from the germline V gene (reference sequence). The CDR3 contains 16 residues. V lost 0 bases, J lost 2 bases, and 13 bases lay in between. DNA of the CDR3: TGTGCCACCAGCAGAGATCCCCTAGCGATACAAGAGACCCAGTACTTC. Translation: CATSRDPLAIQETQYF. The variable domain in full, completed from reference TRBV15 and TRBJ2-5, reads DAMVIQNPRYQVTQFGKPVTLSCSQTLNHNVMYWYQQKSSQAPKLLFHYYDKDFNNEADTPDNFQSRRPNTSFCFLDIRSPGLGDTAMYLCATSRDPLAIQETQYFGPGTRLLVL.

V and J are TRBV10-3 and TRBJ2-1; D is possibly TRBD2 (5 bases). Germline loops: CDR1 ENHRY, CDR2 SYGVKD. V lost 8 bases and J 7 bases, leaving 9 bases between the germline ends. The CDR3 consists of 11 residues. The DNA of the CDR3 is TGTGCCATCGGCGGGTTGAATGAGCAGTTCTTC. It translates to CAIGGLNEQFF.

This clonotype was detected a few times. The rearrangement joins TRBV6-2 or TRBV6-3 to TRBJ1-2; D is undetermined. Germline CDR1 reads MNHEY; CDR2 reads SVGEGT. The CDR3 totals 13 residues. Trimming stripped 10 bases from V and 6 bases from J, with 18 bases between. CDR3 DNA: TGTGCCACCATTCACGGGGATGAGGATGGCTACACCTTC. Translation gives CATIHGDEDGYTF.

The table lists this clonotype with a few counts. V usage is TRBV6-1 and J usage is TRBJ2-1, with D perhaps TRBD1 (5 bases). The germline V gene has CDR1 MNHNS and CDR2 SASEGT. Trimming left V 2 bases short and J 0 bases short, with 11 bases between. The CDR3 spans 16 residues. This CDR3 is CASSELYRSSYNEQFF. The CDR3 coding sequence is TGTGCCAGCAGTGAACTGTACAGGAGCTCCTACAATGAGCAGTTCTTC.

This clonotype turned up a few times. The chain couples TRBV19 to TRBJ2-1; 11 bases agree with TRBD2. The trim removed 3 bases at V and 3 bases at J, leaving 7 bases unmatched. Germline V lookup: CDR1 LNHDA, CDR2 SQIVND (reference sequence). CDR3 size: 17 residues. For the CDR3, the DNA is TGTGCCAGTAGTATCGGGGTTCTAGCGGGGGGCTACAATGAGCAGTTCTTC. Translated, it gives CASSIGVLAGGYNEQFF. Full variable domain (remainder filled in from reference TRBV19 and TRBJ2-1): DGGITQSPKYLFRKEGQNVTLSCEQNLNHDAMYWYRQDPGQGLRLIYYSQIVNDFQKGDIAEGYSVSREKKESFPLTVTSAQKNPTAFYLCASSIGVLAGGYNEQFFGPGTRLTVL.

This clonotype was recorded a few times. The chain employs TRBV7-3 and TRBJ2-5; the D gene is possibly TRBD2 (5 bases). The germline V gene has CDR1 SGHTA and CDR2 FQGTGA. CDR3 length: 15 residues. V was cut by 0 bases and J by 6 bases, with 14 bases left in between. The DNA for the CDR3 is TGTGCCAGCAGCTTAACGGGCGGGTTTAAACAGACCCAGTACTTC. Its translation: CASSLTGGFKQTQYF.

This clonotype appeared a few times. V usage is TRBV10-1 and J usage is TRBJ2-5; 7 bases are shared with TRBD1. The CDR3 covers 14 residues. Germline V gives CDR1 WNHNN, CDR2 SYGVQD (reference sequence). Trimming removed 9 bases from V and 2 bases from J; junction bases left unmatched: 9. The CDR3 coding sequence is TGCGCCAGTTTGGACGACAGGGTACAAGAGACCCAGTACTTC. It codes for CASLDDRVQETQYF.

The chain carries TRBV7-2 and TRBJ2-5; 10 bases agree with TRBD1. This CDR3 has 16 amino acids. CDR1 SGHTA and CDR2 FQGNSA come from the germline V gene. V dropped 5 bases and J dropped 3; count of bases not matched to a gene: 9. CDR3 nucleotides: TGTGCCAGCAGCCTACCGGACAGGGGGTTTGAAGAGACCCAGTACTTC. Its protein product is CASSLPDRGFEETQYF.